The 11 T cell receptor beta chains below all came from one sample that was sequenced in a study of response to subunit inactivated influenza vaccine. TCRdb independently ran MiXCR on the RT-PCR reads; one entry per CDR3 protein. The data show around 580,000 distinct CDR3 sequences, with 14% seen just once and around 10% held by the top ten. Source: PBMCs from blood, taken 11 to 12 days after vaccination. The receptors stem from a man between 50 and 59 years old who received an inactivated influenza vaccine.

This clonotype was observed a few times. The CDR3 loop reads CASSPTPGPSEQYF. DNA for the CDR3: TGTGCCAGCAGCCCTACTCCGGGGCCGAGCGAGCAGTACTTC. The chain is built from TRBV5-6 and TRBJ2-7; either TRBD1 or TRBD2 may fit D (5 bases each). Germline CDR1 and CDR2: SGHDT and YYEEEE. This CDR3 has 14 residues. V lost 4 bases and J lost 6, with 17 bases in between.

The V call is TRBV4-2, the J call TRBJ2-3, with 9 nucleotides matching TRBD1. Germline V gene lookup returns CDR1 LGHNA and CDR2 YNFKEQ. The CDR3 totals 17 residues. After removal of 3 bases from V and 4 bases from J, the junction contained 11 bases not matched to a gene. CDR3: CASSHALGQGRADTQYF. The CDR3 region has the DNA TGTGCCAGCAGCCATGCCTTAGGACAGGGGAGGGCAGATACGCAGTATTTT.

V gene TRBV5-6 combines with J gene TRBJ2-1; tentative D call: TRBD2 (6 bases). This CDR3 comprises 16 residues. V was shortened by 4 bases and J by 0 bases, with 14 bases between the two germline ends. CDR1 and CDR2 from the germline V gene are SGHDT and YYEEEE. CDR3 amino acids: CASSPRRATSYNEQFF. CDR3 nucleotide sequence: TGTGCCAGCAGCCCCCGGAGGGCTACCTCCTACAATGAGCAGTTCTTC.

This clonotype was found many times. V gene TRBV5-1 combines with J gene TRBJ1-2; 8 positions agree with TRBD1. This CDR3 is 14 amino acids long. In germline, CDR1 is SGHRS, CDR2 YFSETQ. With 0 bases clipped from V and 6 bases from J, the junction kept 4 bases outside the gene matches. The CDR3 DNA reads TGCGCCAGCAGCTTGGGTGACAGGGGACATGGCTACACCTTC. This gives the protein CASSLGDRGHGYTF.

This chain links TRBV7-2 with TRBJ2-7, with 9 bases fitting TRBD1. The CDR3 totals 14 residues. Unmatched junction bases numbered 3, after V lost 3 bases and J lost 3 bases. CDR1 and CDR2 from the germline V gene are SGHTA and FQGNSA. The CDR3, as DNA: TGTGCCAGCAGCTTTGACAGGGGGTACTACGAGCAGTACTTC. It specifies CASSFDRGYYEQYF. Supplemented by reference TRBV7-2 and TRBJ2-7, the full variable domain reads GAGVSQSPSNKVTEKGKDVELRCDPISGHTALYWYRQSLGQGLEFLIYFQGNSAPDKSGLPSDRFSAERTGGSVSTLTIQRTQQEDSAVYLCASSFDRGYYEQYFGPGTRLTVT.

The chain has TRBV5-1 and TRBJ2-1; 8 nucleotides line up with TRBD2. CDR1 is SGHRS, CDR2 YFSETQ, per germline. The CDR3 consists of 18 residues. V was pared by 4 bases and J by 0 bases, with 12 bases of the junction left unmatched. As DNA, the CDR3 is TGCGCCAGCAGCCCCCCAACTCTAGCGGGCAGCTCCTACAATGAGCAGTTCTTC. Its protein is CASSPPTLAGSSYNEQFF. Variable domain in full (rest from reference TRBV5-1 and TRBJ2-1): KAGVTQTPRYLIKTRGQQVTLSCSPISGHRSVSWYQQTPGQGLQFLFEYFSETQRNKGNFPGRFSGRQFSNSRSEMNVSTLELGDSALYLCASSPPTLAGSSYNEQFFGPGTRLTVL.

A few counts support this clonotype. The chain has TRBV11-2 and TRBJ2-4; 12 bases line up with TRBD2. The CDR3 has 16 amino acids. Germline values: CDR1 SGHAT, CDR2 FQNNGV. The trim removed 6 bases at V and 3 bases at J, leaving 6 bases unmatched. The CDR3 sequence: CASRQGLAGSKNIQYF. CDR3 coding DNA: TGTGCCAGCAGACAAGGACTAGCGGGGAGCAAAAACATTCAGTACTTC. Complete variable domain (other parts from reference TRBV11-2 and TRBJ2-4): EAGVAQSPRYKIIEKRQSVAFWCNPISGHATLYWYQQILGQGPKLLIQFQNNGVVDDSQLPKDRFSAERLKGVDSTLKIQPAKLEDSAVYLCASRQGLAGSKNIQYFGAGTRLSVL.

V and J are TRBV7-9 and TRBJ1-2, with TRBD1 as a possible D gene (5 bases). This CDR3 contains 13 residues. From germline, CDR1 is SEHNR and CDR2 FQNEAQ (reference sequence). Trimming pared 5 bases from V and 7 bases from J, leaving 14 bases between. The CDR3 DNA follows: TGTGCCAGCAGCGTCGGGGCCGGAGCTGGCTACACCTTC. It translates to CASSVGAGAGYTF.

The rearrangement uses TRBV29-1 and TRBJ1-6; the D gene is possibly TRBD1 (5 bases). Germline V gives CDR1 SQVTM, CDR2 ANQGSEA. This CDR3 region has 14 residues. Trimming shortened V by 6 bases and J by 6 bases, and 15 bases separated the two germline ends. The CDR3 bases are TGCAGCGTCGGCACAGGAGCGCCTAATTCACCCCTCCACTTT. This gives the protein CSVGTGAPNSPLHF.

This chain connects TRBV6-1 to TRBJ1-5, with a possible D match to TRBD1 (6 bases). The CDR3 runs to 15 residues. Trimming took off 5 bases at V and 5 bases at J, with 16 bases between the two ends. Germline CDR1 and CDR2: MNHNS and SASEGT. The CDR3 sequence: CASSRRGSGDQPQHF. For the CDR3, the DNA is TGTGCCAGCAGTCGCAGGGGATCCGGGGATCAGCCCCAGCATTTT.

This clonotype was observed many times. The chain employs TRBV5-1 and TRBJ1-1; D may be TRBD1 (5 bases). Between the trimmed V and J ends, which lost 4 bases and 4 bases, there was a span of 23 bases. Germline CDR1 reads SGHRS; CDR2 reads YFSETQ. The CDR3 extends over 17 amino acids. This CDR3 reads CASSGFRGEAKGTEAFF. The DNA of the CDR3 is TGCGCCAGCAGCGGTTTCCGAGGGGAGGCTAAGGGCACTGAAGCTTTCTTT.